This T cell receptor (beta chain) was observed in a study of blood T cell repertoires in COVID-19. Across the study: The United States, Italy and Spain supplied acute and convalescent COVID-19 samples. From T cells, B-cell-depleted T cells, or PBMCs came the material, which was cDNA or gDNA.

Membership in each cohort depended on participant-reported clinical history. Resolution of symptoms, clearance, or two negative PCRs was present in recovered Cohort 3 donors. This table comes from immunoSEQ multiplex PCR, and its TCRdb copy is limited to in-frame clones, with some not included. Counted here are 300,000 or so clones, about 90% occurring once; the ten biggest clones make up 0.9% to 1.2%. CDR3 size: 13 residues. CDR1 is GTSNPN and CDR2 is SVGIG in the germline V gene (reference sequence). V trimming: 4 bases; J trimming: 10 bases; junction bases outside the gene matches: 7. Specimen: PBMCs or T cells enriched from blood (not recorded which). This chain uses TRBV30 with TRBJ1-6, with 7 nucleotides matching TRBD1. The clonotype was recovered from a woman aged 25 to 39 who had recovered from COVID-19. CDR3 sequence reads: CAWKGQALSPLHF. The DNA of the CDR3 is TGTGCCTGGAAAGGACAGGCACTCTCACCCCTCCACTTT.